This T cell receptor beta chain was captured in a study of blood T cell repertoires in COVID-19. Study-level information: Acute and convalescent COVID-19 samples came from the United States, Italy and Spain.

The germline CDR1 and CDR2 sequences are SGHRS and YFSETQ. V was cut by 2 bases and J by 9 bases, with 18 bases left in between. This CDR3 has 15 residues. Original data processing: Reference gene primer amplification gave estimated nucleated cell counts. Assay used: immunoSEQ multiplex PCR; TCRdb lists only in-frame clones, some missing. That table furnishes V, J and clone size, whereas the DNA furnished D and trimming. Among around 400,000 clones listed, approximately 89% were seen once. This chain uses TRBV5-1 with TRBJ2-1; D gene unclear. The sample taken for sequencing was peripheral blood. This receptor was identified in a woman aged 60-75 years with COVID-19, enrolled during active disease. CDR3 sequence (DNA): TGCGCCAGCAGCTTTGATCCATCCCGGGTCGGTGAGCAGTTCTTC. Protein product: CASSFDPSRVGEQFF.